This TCR beta chain is from a study of T-cell reconstitution after alpha-beta-depleted transplantation in children. Concerning this clonotype itself: Its specificity is not known.

Findings of the study overall: The authors attributed T-cell counts and diversity one year after transplant mostly to newly produced T cells. High day-60 TCRbeta diversity in some patients came from surviving recipient T cells and thymic progenitors. As was reported, about two months after transplant, alpha-beta T cells came from several hundred expanded graft clones.

The V gene lost 9 bases and the J gene lost 7 bases, with 16 bases spanning the gap. This CDR3 contains 13 residues. Molecular barcoding with unique molecular identifiers was used for the TCRbeta library. TCRdb ran MiXCR on the PCR reads and lists one entry per CDR3 protein. Among 550,000 to 600,000 distinct CDR3 sequences listed, under 30% were seen once. The clonotype was recovered from a boy under two years old who had a stem cell transplant for acute myeloid leukemia, so the T cells may come from the graft donor. Sequences were derived from PBMCs, mostly from graft donor cells, sampled 360 days after TCRalphabeta/CD19-depleted stem cell transplant. This chain links TRBV12-3 or TRBV12-4 with TRBJ1-5, with D perhaps TRBD1 (5 bases). In DNA form, the CDR3 reads TGTGCCAGTTCGAGGGGATGGAGGCAGCCCCAGCATTTT. It codes for CASSRGWRQPQHF.